Reported below is one T cell receptor beta chain. The antigen is not known. Donors each had at least one pre-ART PBMC sample and at least two post-ART ones. The libraries were made with immunoSEQ v3.0 at survey level. The repertoire was sequenced with immunoSEQ multiplex PCR; TCRdb's copy has only in-frame clones and lacks some. The table has approximately 23,000 clones, 86% seen once. CDR3 length: 11 amino acids. Germline CDR1 is MNHEY and CDR2 is SMNVEV (reference sequence). V was shortened by 3 bases and J by 15 bases, with 9 bases between the two germline ends. The data derive from a study of long-term antiretroviral therapy in people with HIV. Across the whole study: Collection dates of the earliest samples fall about a decade before the 2015 immediate-ART recommendation. Broader study findings: Post-treatment diversity went higher with ART but stayed below transplant donor controls. Dominant in the repertoire at all time points were clones expanded before ART.

This chain uses TRBV27 with TRBJ1-6; perhaps TRBD1 as D (5 bases). Sequenced here: unsorted PBMCs, sampled just over 2.6 years after starting antiretroviral therapy. This TCR was recovered from a man aged 40-50 years with HIV. The CDR3 DNA reads TGTGCCAGCAGTTTTATGGGACGCCTCCACTTT. This codes for CASSFMGRLHF.